The sequence of this TCR beta chain was determined in a study of blood T cell repertoires in COVID-19. Overall study: PBMCs, B-cell-depleted T cells, or T cells were the source of the cDNA or gDNA that made up the material.

Sequencing used immunoSEQ multiplex PCR; TCRdb keeps in-frame clones, though not all of them. The table includes 200,000 to 250,000 clones, approximately 81% detected once. This CDR3 has 14 residues. From germline, CDR1 is SGHDT and CDR2 YYEEEE. V lost 1 base and J lost 11; bases outside the gene matches: 10. The V call is TRBV5-6, the J call TRBJ1-1; TRBD1 matches 8 bases. The receptor comes from a middle-aged man with acute or convalescent COVID-19. Material for sequencing was peripheral blood. The DNA of the CDR3 is TGTGCCAGCAGCTTGAGTTGGGGACAGGACGGGGCTTTCTTT. Amino acid sequence: CASSLSWGQDGAFF. Combining the CDR3 with reference TRBV5-6 and TRBJ1-1 gives the whole variable domain DAGVTQSPTHLIKTRGQQVTLRCSPKSGHDTVSWYQQALGQGPQFIFQYYEEEERQRGNFPDRFSGHQFPNYSSELNVNALLLGDSALYLCASSLSWGQDGAFFGQGTRLTVV.